This passage covers 29 T cell receptor beta chains from one sample sequenced in a study of blood T cell repertoires in COVID-19. The data were produced by immunoSEQ multiplex PCR, yet TCRdb's version contains in-frame clones alone and is incomplete. The sample comprises roughly 190,000 clones, around 83% of which are singletons, and 2.5% to 3% rests with the top ten. What was sequenced was peripheral blood. The origin of the receptors is a man over 45 with active or convalescent COVID-19.

The rearrangement links TRBV11-2 to TRBJ2-3, with D perhaps TRBD2 (5 bases). The CDR3 has 13 amino acids. The germline V gene has CDR1 SGHAT and CDR2 FQNNGV. V gave up 2 bases and J gave up 4 bases, with 7 bases separating them. The CDR3 DNA sequence: TGTGCCAGCAGCTTAACCGGGGCAGATACGCAGTATTTT. Its translation is CASSLTGADTQYF.

V usage is TRBV3-1 (or the pseudogene TRBV3-2) and J usage is TRBJ1-1; no reliable D call. CDR3 length equals 10 residues. Germline CDR1 and CDR2: LGHDT and YNNKEL (reference sequence). The ends were cut back, 6 bases at V and 13 bases at J, with 12 bases in the middle. Here the CDR3 DNA reads TGTGCCAGCAGTCACGTAGAGGTTTTCTTT. It yields the protein CASSHVEVFF.

This sequence joins TRBV5-1 and TRBJ2-1; TRBD1 matches at 8 bases. V lost 0 bases and J lost 12; bases outside the gene matches: 14. The length of the CDR3 is 16 residues. Germline CDR1 reads SGHRS; CDR2 reads YFSETQ. The CDR3 coding sequence is TGCGCCAGCAGCTTGGTAGGGCAGGGGGCCTCACGGTGGCAGTTCTTC. This gives the protein CASSLVGQGASRWQFF.

This clone occurred many times. CDR3 in DNA: TGTGCCAGTAGTGGACGGACAGGGGGTGTCTACGAGCAGTACTTC. Translating it yields CASSGRTGGVYEQYF. This chain links TRBV19 with TRBJ2-7; 10 positions agree with TRBD1. Germline CDR1 is LNHDA and CDR2 is SQIVND (reference sequence). The ends lost 5 bases at V and 3 bases at J; junction bases unmatched: 7. This CDR3 is built from 15 residues.

The rearrangement uses TRBV5-4 and TRBJ2-3, with 7 bases that match TRBD2. CDR1 is SGHNT and CDR2 is YYREEE in the germline V gene (reference sequence). V shed 2 bases, J shed 2 bases, and the junction held 5 bases outside the gene matches. The CDR3 runs to 15 residues. The CDR3 here is CASSFGRLATDTQYF. CDR3 coding DNA: TGTGCCAGCAGCTTCGGGCGACTAGCCACAGATACGCAGTATTTT.

This chain joins TRBV5-1 and TRBJ1-1; 9 bases fit TRBD1. Germline trimming cut 3 bases from V and 4 bases from J; bases unmatched to any gene: 4. Germline lookup yields CDR1 SGHRS and CDR2 YFSETQ. CDR3 length equals 14 residues. The CDR3 bases are TGCGCCAGCAGCTCGACAGGGGGAGGCACTGAAGCTTTCTTT. Translated: CASSSTGGGTEAFF.

The chain uses TRBV14 and TRBJ2-7; 9 positions agree with TRBD2. Germline trimming cut 8 bases from V and 4 bases from J; bases unmatched to any gene: 6. CDR3 length: 13 amino acids. From germline, CDR1 is SGHDN and CDR2 FVKESK. The CDR3 is CASGASGIYEQYF. In DNA form, the CDR3 reads TGTGCCAGCGGGGCTAGCGGGATTTACGAGCAGTACTTC.

The J gene is TRBJ1-2, the V gene TRBV7-9; D is ambiguous. V was cut by 1 base and J by 8 bases, with 5 bases left in between. The CDR3 spans 11 residues. Germline V gives CDR1 SEHNR, CDR2 FQNEAQ (reference sequence). The CDR3 reads CASSLDQGYTF. The CDR3 nucleotides are TGTGCCAGCAGCTTAGATCAAGGCTACACCTTC.

V usage is TRBV9 and J usage is TRBJ2-5; D may be TRBD1 (7 bases). Trimming took 4 bases from V and 3 from J, leaving 13 bases between them. Looked up from germline, CDR1 is SGDLS and CDR2 is YYNGEE. This CDR3 is 14 amino acids long. In DNA form, the CDR3 reads TGTGCCAGCAGCCCCTCAGGGGGGAAAGAGACCCAGTACTTC. Translating it yields CASSPSGGKETQYF.

This clone was seen a single time. CDR3: CASRLDTGGLSYNEQFF. DNA for the CDR3: TGTGCCAGCAGACTCGATACGGGGGGGCTATCCTACAATGAGCAGTTCTTC. The chain is built from TRBV5-4 and TRBJ2-1; 8 bases fit TRBD2. Per the germline V gene, CDR1 is SGHNT and CDR2 is YYREEE (reference sequence). V shed 5 bases, J shed 1 base, and the junction held 11 bases outside the gene matches. The CDR3 runs 17 residues.

The chain recombines TRBV27 with TRBJ2-2; the match to TRBD1 covers 7 bases. V was clipped by 5 bases and J by 3 bases; unmatched bases: 6. This CDR3 is 15 amino acids long. The germline gives CDR1 MNHEY, CDR2 SMNVEV (reference sequence). This CDR3 is CASSVDRVDTGELFF. The CDR3 DNA reads as TGTGCCAGCAGTGTTGACAGGGTTGACACCGGGGAGCTGTTTTTT.

The V gene is TRBV7-2, the J gene TRBJ2-1; D gene unclear. This CDR3 has 16 residues. Germline lookup yields CDR1 SGHTA and CDR2 FQGNSA. The V end was cut by 1 base, the J end by 0 bases, with 10 bases between. CDR3 DNA: TGTGCCAGCAGCTTAGGTCCCTCCCGCTCCTACAATGAGCAGTTCTTC. Protein: CASSLGPSRSYNEQFF. The variable domain in full, completed from reference TRBV7-2 and TRBJ2-1, reads GAGVSQSPSNKVTEKGKDVELRCDPISGHTALYWYRQSLGQGLEFLIYFQGNSAPDKSGLPSDRFSAERTGGSVSTLTIQRTQQEDSAVYLCASSLGPSRSYNEQFFGPGTRLTVL.

The CDR3 sequence is CASSSGSSYNSPLHF. The CDR3 nucleotides are TGTGCCAGCAGTTCCGGTAGCTCCTATAATTCACCCCTCCACTTT. The J gene is TRBJ1-6, the V gene TRBV6-5; D is unclear. The CDR3 extends over 15 amino acids. The germline V gene encodes CDR1 MNHEY and CDR2 SVGAGI. The germline V and J ends were trimmed by 4 bases and 0 bases, with 7 bases remaining between them.

The rearrangement links TRBV27 to TRBJ1-1; unclear D gene. V was clipped by 2 bases and J by 4 bases, with 8 bases between them. The CDR3 has 13 residues. The germline CDR1 and CDR2 sequences are MNHEY and SMNVEV (reference sequence). CDR3 sequence (DNA): TGTGCCAGCAGTTTACTGGGAGGCACTGAAGCTTTCTTT. This sequence encodes CASSLLGGTEAFF.

The chain employs TRBV11-2 and TRBJ2-7; TRBD1 might be the D (5 bases). V was clipped by 1 base and J by 5 bases, with 9 bases between them. Germline values: CDR1 SGHAT, CDR2 FQNNGV. This CDR3 spans 13 amino acids. The CDR3 protein is CASSLAGLDEQYF. The CDR3 coding sequence is TGTGCCAGCAGCTTAGCAGGGTTGGACGAGCAGTACTTC.

CDR3 sequence reads: CASRRGEPAGNTIYF. The CDR3 nucleotides read TGTGCCAGCAGGCGTGGGGAGCCGGCAGGAAACACCATATATTTT. This chain joins TRBV6-5 and TRBJ1-3; D not certain. Germline V CDR1 and CDR2: MNHEY, SVGAGI. V was trimmed by 6 bases and J by 4 bases, leaving 16 bases between them. This CDR3 comprises 15 residues.

V usage is TRBV30 and J usage is TRBJ2-7; the match to TRBD1 covers 8 bases. The germline CDR1 and CDR2 sequences are GTSNPN and SVGIG (reference sequence). This CDR3 region has 13 residues. J lost 2 bases, V lost 5 bases, and 5 bases had no gene match. CDR3 DNA: TGTGCCTGGGCAGGGGGCCTCCCCTACGAGCAGTACTTC. As protein: CAWAGGLPYEQYF.

The chain employs TRBV7-2 and TRBJ1-2, with D possibly matching TRBD1 (6 bases). This CDR3 contains 14 residues. V was cut by 0 bases and J by 8 bases, with 13 bases left in between. Looked up from germline, CDR1 is SGHTA and CDR2 is FQGNSA. The chain's CDR3 is CASSLAGAGAGYTF. Written as DNA, the CDR3 is TGTGCCAGCAGCTTAGCGGGAGCAGGGGCGGGCTACACCTTC.

The J gene is TRBJ1-5, the V gene TRBV3-1 (or the pseudogene TRBV3-2); D is unresolved. Germline V gene sequence: CDR1 LGHDT, CDR2 YNNKEL (reference sequence). This CDR3 contains 14 residues. V dropped 1 base and J dropped 7 bases, with 11 bases sitting between them. The CDR3 loop reads CASSQAGGGQPQHF. CDR3 in DNA: TGTGCCAGCAGCCAAGCCGGAGGCGGGCAGCCCCAGCATTTT.

V is TRBV9 and J is TRBJ1-5; D unresolved. The CDR3 extends over 14 amino acids. Germline loops: CDR1 SGDLS, CDR2 YYNGEE. V lost 0 bases and J 2 bases, leaving 6 bases between the germline ends. CDR3 sequence (DNA): TGTGCCAGCAGCGTAGACGGGGGCAATCAGCCCCAGCATTTT. Translation: CASSVDGGNQPQHF.

This chain links TRBV24-1 with TRBJ2-1, with no clear D. Between the trimmed V and J ends, which lost 5 bases and 4 bases, there was a span of 11 bases. CDR3 size: 14 residues. The germline V gene encodes CDR1 KGHDR and CDR2 SFDVKD. CDR3 nucleotide sequence: TGTGCCACCAGTGGCTCGAGATCGTACAATGAGCAGTTCTTC. It encodes CATSGSRSYNEQFF.

This clone was seen more than once but under ten times. V gene TRBV7-9 combines with J gene TRBJ2-1; 11 nucleotides agree with TRBD2. V lost 1 base to trimming and J lost 10 bases; unmatched junction nucleotides: 3. The CDR3 covers 14 residues. Germline CDR1 is SEHNR and CDR2 is FQNEAQ (reference sequence). CDR3 sequence: CASSLVAGGVEQFF. As DNA, the CDR3 is TGTGCCAGCAGCTTAGTAGCGGGAGGGGTGGAGCAGTTCTTC.

The chain combines TRBV14 with TRBJ1-1; TRBD1 might be the D (5 bases). Deletions cut 2 bases from V and 1 base from J, with 14 bases between. From germline, CDR1 is SGHDN and CDR2 FVKESK. The CDR3 loop spans 16 amino acids. The CDR3 DNA reads TGTGCCAGCAGCCAATACTGGGGCGGGAGGAACACTGAAGCTTTCTTT. It yields the protein CASSQYWGGRNTEAFF.

The J gene is TRBJ1-1, the V gene TRBV11-2, with no clear D. The CDR3 is made up of 14 amino acids. Trimming removed 5 bases at V and 1 base at J, with 11 bases between. Germline V CDR1 and CDR2: SGHAT, FQNNGV. The CDR3 spells CASSVSQTNTEAFF. Written as DNA, the CDR3 is TGTGCCAGCAGCGTTTCACAGACGAACACTGAAGCTTTCTTT.

The V call is TRBV5-1, the J call TRBJ2-3; D gene unclear. Between the trimmed V and J ends, which lost 0 bases and 4 bases, there was a span of 12 bases. The CDR3 length is 15 residues. Germline V CDR1 and CDR2: SGHRS, YFSETQ. The DNA of the CDR3 is TGCGCCAGCAGCTTGGGGTCTAGTGACGCAGATACGCAGTATTTT. It specifies CASSLGSSDADTQYF.

The gene calls are TRBV18 and TRBJ2-1; a weak D match, TRBD2 (6 bases). The CDR3 consists of 17 residues. In germline, CDR1 is KGHSH, CDR2 LQKENI. The V and J ends lost 2 bases and 2 bases respectively, with 16 bases between them. CDR3 sequence reads: CASSPLRGPRPYNEQFF. The CDR3 DNA follows: TGTGCCAGCTCACCATTGCGGGGCCCTCGCCCCTACAATGAGCAGTTCTTC. Drawing the rest from reference TRBV18 and TRBJ2-1, the complete variable domain is NAGVMQNPRHLVRRRGQEARLRCSPMKGHSHVYWYRQLPEEGLKFMVYLQKENIIDESGMPKERFSAEFPKEGPSILRIQQVVRGDSAAYFCASSPLRGPRPYNEQFFGPGTRLTVL.

For the CDR3, the DNA is TGTGCCAGCAGTGCCGGGACAGGGGTCTGGGAAAAACTGTTTTTT. It encodes CASSAGTGVWEKLFF. The chain recombines TRBV2 with TRBJ1-4; TRBD1 matches 10 bases. There are 15 residues in the CDR3. The V gene end was trimmed by 4 bases and the J gene end by 8 bases; junction bases not matched to a gene: 7. Germline V lookup: CDR1 SNHLY, CDR2 FYNNEI.

The rearrangement joins TRBV28 to TRBJ2-7, with D maybe TRBD1 (6 bases). Per the germline V gene, CDR1 is MDHEN and CDR2 is SYDVKM. This CDR3 region has 17 residues. V lost 0 bases and J 3 bases, leaving 18 bases between the germline ends. The CDR3 DNA sequence: TGTGCCAGCAGTTTATGGATAACACAGGGTCGGGGCTACGAGCAGTACTTC. Its translation is CASSLWITQGRGYEQYF.

The V and J genes are TRBV6-5 and TRBJ1-1, with no clear D. From germline, CDR1 is MNHEY and CDR2 SVGAGI. The CDR3 has 15 amino acids. V lost 0 bases, J lost 5 bases, and 13 bases lay in between. The CDR3 region is CASSYSRLPRTEAFF. The CDR3 DNA is TGTGCCAGCAGTTACTCGCGTTTACCTAGGACTGAAGCTTTCTTT.